This TCR beta chain emerged from a study of T cell responses to AZD1222 COVID-19 vaccine listed by TCRdb under 2021. At the level of the whole study: A total of about 230 trial participants underwent TCR sequencing, of whom 200 to 220 received two doses of AZD1222 and some 25 received two doses of the MenACWY control vaccine. Trial participants were enrolled by age into subgroups of 18-55, 56-69 and 70-plus years, and about 150, 27 and 61 TCR-sequenced participants, respectively, were included in these subgroups.

A note on this clone: Its cognate antigen has yet to be identified. The input lacks base qualities; no much larger clone sits a single base away.

Points the paper makes about the study in general: Reportedly, almost half of the unique spike-specific TCRs recognized epitopes lying outside the regions that are mutated in the B.1.351 and B.1.1.7 variants. Conclusions about previously exposed vaccinees are limited, since just five to seven AZD1222 recipients were seropositive for SARS-CoV-2 at baseline. Participants were mostly white British, with more females than males. The authors suggested clonal diversity may have been underestimated. The 56-69-year group was small, and its depth increase did not reach significance, likely because of low power. Because no day 14 peak-response samples were available, repertoires were characterized only after the peak T cell response. The vaccine-associated CD4 TCRs covered the entire spike protein, and the dominant responses fell in regions 160-218 and 743-854. After two AZD1222 doses, both the breadth and the depth of spike-specific TCRs were significantly higher than at day 0 and than in MenACWY recipients.

V gives up 0 bases and J gives up 6 bases, and the segment between their germline ends measures 12 bases. The CDR3 measures 14 amino acids from cysteine to phenylalanine. Only the CDR3 DNA is retained, 42 bases long and in frame from the first base. The germline V gene specifies SGDLS as CDR1 and YYNGEE as CDR2. In the paper's terms, the time point label means: about 28 days (+/-7) after the second vaccine dose. AZD1222 recipients with second doses at about 4 weeks or about 12 weeks were pooled, because spike-specific TCR depth and breadth did not differ between schedules. Vaccinee samples were obtained from the UK trials COV001 and COV002, which included a single-blind randomized controlled phase 2/3 trial of AZD1222 (ChAdOx1 nCoV-19) in healthy adults. For TCRbeta chain sequencing, PBMC samples were collected from trial participants at day 0 and at day 28 after the second dose. The CDR3 regions of human TCRbeta chains were analyzed by immunosequencing. Turning to the authors' computational methods: Repertoire TCRs were checked for matches against a reference library of SARS-CoV-2-specific TCRs that had been generated using the MIRA antigen-specificity platform. Breadth was defined as the fraction of unique TCRs that were SARS-CoV-2-associated. Depth was defined as the fraction of total T cells that were SARS-CoV-2-associated. Each spike-specific TCR was assigned to its reactive spike region and to a CD4 or CD8 class using the MIRA data. Log10-transformed breadth and depth values were compared by one-way ANOVA with Sidak's multiple comparisons tests. This is the immuneACCESS table as TCRdb keeps it, with only in-frame sequences that have V and J called. A part of the clones is gone; compared with another copy, unresolved V genes explain less than half, and the rest is unexplained. D and trimming were read from the DNA, whereas the V and J calls and clone size are those reported in that table. In all, the sample holds 100,000 to 150,000 clones, and 80% to 95% of those were seen once. The ten top clones hold approximately 1.2% of the sample.

The TCR was taken from an adult who received the AZD1222 COVID-19 vaccine. The chain links TRBV9 with TRBJ1-1, with the D gene uncertain. The source was peripheral blood, collected 28 days after the second AZD1222 dose. The nucleotides are TGTGCCAGCAGCGTAGTGGGGAGTGGTGCTGAAGCTTTCTTT. Translated, this is CASSVVGSGAEAFF. The CDR3 plus the reference TRBV9 and TRBJ1-1 genes for the other parts give the full variable domain: DSGVTQTPKHLITATGQRVTLRCSPRSGDLSVYWYQQSLDQGLQFLIQYYNGEERAKGNILERFSAQQFPDLHSELNLSSLELGDSALYFCASSVVGSGAEAFFGQGTRLTVV.